This T cell receptor beta chain was found in a study of persistence of HIV-infected CD4 T cells. As for the study in general: Up to about 180 mL blood was drawn at multiple time points; a couple of donors had single-time leukapheresis.

This clone has only a few counts. No antigen is known for it. Overlapping HIV-1 Gag 15-mer peptides at approximately 0.91 ug per peptide per mL were used. Sorting selected CD4+ T cells upregulating both CD40 ligand and CD69. Suppressive ART was started during chronic HIV-1 infection in these adults. Anti-CD28/CD49d costimulation, CD40-blocking antibody and enfuvirtide were given to CD8-depleted PBMCs for roughly 19 hours. This CDR3 comprises 15 residues. In germline, CDR1 is MNHNS, CDR2 SASEGT. The V and J ends lost 1 base and 4 bases respectively, with 13 bases between them. Sequencing used immunoSEQ version 4 in survey mode. The repertoire was sequenced with immunoSEQ multiplex PCR; TCRdb's copy has only in-frame clones and lacks some. The sample has under 20,000 clones; 65% are singletons.

This chain links TRBV6-1 with TRBJ1-2; D is perhaps TRBD1 (5 bases). Sequenced here: CD4+ T cells sorted from PBMCs after approximately 20-hour stimulation, sampled from a patient who received antiretroviral therapy. The origin of this receptor is an adult woman with HIV who was CMV-seropositive. CDR3 DNA sequence: TGTGCCAGCAGTGAAGTTAGCAGGGCCGCCTATGGCTACACCTTC. Translating gives CASSEVSRAAYGYTF.